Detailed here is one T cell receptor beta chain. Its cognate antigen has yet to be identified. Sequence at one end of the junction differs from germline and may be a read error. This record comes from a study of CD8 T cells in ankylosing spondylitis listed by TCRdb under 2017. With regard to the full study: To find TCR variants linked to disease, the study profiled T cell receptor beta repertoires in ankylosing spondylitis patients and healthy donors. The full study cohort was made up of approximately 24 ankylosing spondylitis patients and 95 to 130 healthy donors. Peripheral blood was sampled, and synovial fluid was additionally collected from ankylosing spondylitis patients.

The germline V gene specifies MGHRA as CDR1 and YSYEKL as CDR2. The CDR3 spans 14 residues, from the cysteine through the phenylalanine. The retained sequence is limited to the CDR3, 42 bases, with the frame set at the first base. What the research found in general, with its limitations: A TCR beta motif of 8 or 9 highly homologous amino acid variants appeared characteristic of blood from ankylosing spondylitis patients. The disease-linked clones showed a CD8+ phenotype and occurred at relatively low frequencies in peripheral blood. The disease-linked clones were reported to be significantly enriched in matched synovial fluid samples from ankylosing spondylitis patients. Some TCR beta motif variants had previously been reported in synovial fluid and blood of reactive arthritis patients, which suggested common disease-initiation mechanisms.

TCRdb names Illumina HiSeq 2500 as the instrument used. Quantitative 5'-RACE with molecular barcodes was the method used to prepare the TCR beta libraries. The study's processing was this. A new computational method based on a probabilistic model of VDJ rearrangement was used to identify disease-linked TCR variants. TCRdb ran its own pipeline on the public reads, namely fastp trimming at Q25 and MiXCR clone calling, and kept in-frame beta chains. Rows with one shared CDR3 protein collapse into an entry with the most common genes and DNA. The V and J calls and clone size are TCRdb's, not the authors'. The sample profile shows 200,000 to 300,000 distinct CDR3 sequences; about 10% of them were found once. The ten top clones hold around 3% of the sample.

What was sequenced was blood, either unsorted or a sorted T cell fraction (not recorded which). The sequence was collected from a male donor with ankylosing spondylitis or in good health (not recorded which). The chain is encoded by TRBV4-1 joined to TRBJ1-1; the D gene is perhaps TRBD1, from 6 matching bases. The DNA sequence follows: TGCGCCAGCACCCAAAAGGGGGACCGGACTGAAGCTTTCTTT. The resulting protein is CASTQKGDRTEAFF.